These T cell receptor beta chains were read from a single sample in a study of regulatory T cells in long-lasting Graves disease. TCRdb reprocessed the multiplex PCR reads with MiXCR, giving one entry per CDR3 protein. Of approximately 400,000 distinct CDR3 sequences in the sample, around 24% are singletons; the top ten hold roughly 30%. Sequenced material: peripheral blood mononuclear cells (PBMCs), taken when the disease was refractory, from a patient treated with antithyroid drugs. These receptors were obtained from a female donor with Graves disease. Both conserved end residues are trimmed from each CDR3. The D gene is left open where the match is weak.

cdr3_length	v_call	d_call	j_call	cdr3_aa
11	TRBV6-5	-	TRBJ1-2	ASSYSGSYGYT
11	TRBV27	-	TRBJ1-5	ASSAGPTRTQH
13	TRBV6-1	-	TRBJ2-3	ASSGDGRGTDTQY
12	TRBV7-2	-	TRBJ1-2	ASISSVGDYGYT
9	TRBV11-2	-	TRBJ2-5	ASTNLETQY
14	TRBV12-3/TRBV12-4	TRBD2	TRBJ2-1	ASSFGGSSSYNEQF
14	TRBV6-2/TRBV6-3	TRBD2	TRBJ2-7	ASSYDLRGSGYEQY
13	TRBV29-1	-	TRBJ2-2	SVERGTVHTGELF
13	TRBV28	-	TRBJ1-1	ASSSLEAGGTEAF
13	TRBV7-8	-	TRBJ1-4	ASSLGGFPDEKLF
15	TRBV11-2	TRBD2	TRBJ2-3	ASSPGLAGGPTDTQY
14	TRBV9	TRBD2	TRBJ2-2	ASSVGSGRNTGELF
12	TRBV12-3/TRBV12-4	-	TRBJ2-2	ASRVPTVTGELF
12	TRBV3-1	TRBD1	TRBJ1-1	ASSRDSYPTEAF
11	TRBV27	-	TRBJ1-6	ASSHRDRGPLH
15	TRBV4-1	-	TRBJ1-1	ASSLGGSNLPLSEAF
10	TRBV6-2/TRBV6-3	-	TRBJ2-7	ASRGDGYEQY
13	TRBV6-1	-	TRBJ2-7	ASTPTGLLGYEQY
11	TRBV2	-	TRBJ2-7	ASTLQRAYEQY
13	TRBV7-6	TRBD1	TRBJ1-2	ASSPTPGQGYGYT
12	TRBV19	-	TRBJ1-2	ASSIEDSHYGYT
13	TRBV7-2	-	TRBJ2-1	ASSKWGTSDNEQL
13	TRBV28	TRBD1	TRBJ1-5	ASSLGGRSNQPQH
14	TRBV19	-	TRBJ1-1	ASSIVQGLGNTEAF
9	TRBV6-5	-	TRBJ2-7	ASMAGYEQY
12	TRBV7-6	-	TRBJ2-7	ASSSERDSYEQY
10	TRBV30	-	TRBJ2-5	AWSPSVGTQY
14	TRBV6-1	-	TRBJ2-4	ASSPPGENFKNIQY